This T cell receptor beta chain was obtained from a study of early T cells in non-severe SARS-CoV-2 infection. Across the whole study: The chains were unpaired, and the sequenced material was bulk RNA from unsorted whole blood. Regarding the study as a whole: Matching results from VDJdb favored anti-spike CD8 responses, leaving private and CD4 specificities undetected.

Unique molecular identifiers were affixed to single, distinct cDNA molecules. TCRdb independently ran MiXCR on the 5' RACE reads; one entry per CDR3 protein. Seen here are tens of thousands of distinct CDR3 sequences, 5.4% observed once, and the top ten hold 20% to 25%. This clonotype was detected many times. Its antigen remains unidentified. Germline CDR1 and CDR2: SGHTA and FQGNSA. The CDR3 runs to 15 residues. Unmatched junction bases numbered 6, after V lost 5 bases and J lost 4 bases. Material for sequencing was whole blood. The receptor was derived from an adult who was a healthcare worker with PCR-confirmed SARS-CoV-2 infection or an uninfected control (not recorded which). V and J are TRBV7-2 and TRBJ2-1; 9 bases are shared with TRBD2. The CDR3 sequence is CASSKSGGLYNEQFF. CDR3 nucleotide sequence: TGTGCCAGCAGCAAAAGCGGGGGGCTGTACAATGAGCAGTTCTTC.